What follows are 19 T cell receptor beta chains derived from one specimen sequenced in a study of T cell changes during pregnancy in multiple sclerosis. Some clones are missing from TCRdb's copy, which holds only in-frame ones; the method was immunoSEQ multiplex PCR. The profile shows about 98,000 clones, around 92% of them singletons. This specimen consisted of peripheral blood, obtained after pregnancy. All receptors come from a female donor in good health, enrolled as a control in a pregnancy study.

The V and J genes are TRBV2 and TRBJ2-2; 9 bases map to TRBD2. The CDR3 is 18 amino acids. V dropped 2 bases and J dropped 0; count of bases not matched to a gene: 7. Germline CDR1 is SNHLY and CDR2 is FYNNEI. Here the CDR3 reads CASSELGSGGTNTGELFF. The DNA of the CDR3 is TGTGCCAGCAGTGAATTGGGTAGCGGGGGTACGAACACCGGGGAGCTGTTTTTT. The full variable domain, its missing parts supplied by reference TRBV2 and TRBJ2-2, is EPEVTQTPSHQVTQMGQEVILRCVPISNHLYFYWYRQILGQKVEFLVSFYNNEISEKSEIFDDQFSVERPDGSNFTLKIRSTKLEDSAMYFCASSELGSGGTNTGELFFGEGSRLTVL.

The J gene is TRBJ2-1, the V gene TRBV5-1, with 14 bases aligning to TRBD2. Trimming took 1 base from V and 1 from J; bases not matched to a gene: 7. From germline, CDR1 is SGHRS and CDR2 YFSETQ. The CDR3 has 19 residues. The CDR3 bases are TGCGCCAGCAGCTTGTTCGGGACTAGCGGGAGTGGGTCCTACAATGAGCAGTTCTTC. It is translated as CASSLFGTSGSGSYNEQFF.

This rearrangement joins TRBV18 to TRBJ1-1, with D unresolved. The V gene lost 3 bases and the J gene lost 1 base, with 9 bases spanning the gap. This CDR3 is 14 amino acids long. Germline V lookup: CDR1 KGHSH, CDR2 LQKENI. In nucleotides, the CDR3 is TGTGCCAGCTCACCGTTCGGGGAGAACACTGAAGCTTTCTTT. As protein: CASSPFGENTEAFF.

The chain recombines TRBV27 with TRBJ2-7, with TRBD2 matching over 8 bases. Looked up from germline, CDR1 is MNHEY and CDR2 is SMNVEV (reference sequence). Germline trimming cut 5 bases from V and 2 bases from J; bases unmatched to any gene: 5. The CDR3 contains 14 residues. The DNA for the CDR3 is TGTGCCAGCAGTCTGACTAGCGCAGCCTACGAGCAGTACTTC. Its translation: CASSLTSAAYEQYF.

CDR3 DNA sequence: TGTGCCAGCAGTCCGGGACAGGGGGCGGACTATGGCTACACCTTC. Translating gives CASSPGQGADYGYTF. This sequence joins TRBV2 and TRBJ1-2; 12 nucleotides line up with TRBD1. J gave up 3 bases and V 5 bases, and 4 bases lay outside the gene matches. Germline V lookup: CDR1 SNHLY, CDR2 FYNNEI. The CDR3 extends over 15 amino acids.

This clone was seen only once. The rearrangement joins TRBV7-2 to TRBJ2-7; TRBD2 aligns across 8 bases. J was trimmed by 4 bases and V by 5 bases; bases with no gene match: 4. The CDR3 sequence is 13 residues long. Germline-derived CDR1 and CDR2 are SGHTA and FQGNSA. The CDR3 loop reads CASSVGLAYEQYF. The CDR3 nucleotides read TGTGCCAGCAGCGTCGGACTAGCTTACGAGCAGTACTTC.

This rearrangement joins TRBV5-1 to TRBJ2-7; 15 bases align to TRBD2. Germline V gene data show CDR1 as SGHRS and CDR2 as YFSETQ. CDR3 length: 16 amino acids. V dropped 3 bases and J dropped 1; count of bases not matched to a gene: 2. Here the CDR3 DNA reads TGCGCCAGCAGCTGGGGACTAGCGGGGGGTTCCTACGAGCAGTACTTC. This gives the protein CASSWGLAGGSYEQYF.

The CDR3 is CASSLETTGELFF. As DNA, the CDR3 is TGTGCCAGCAGCTTGGAGACCACCGGGGAGCTGTTTTTT. V usage is TRBV11-3 and J usage is TRBJ2-2; D uncertain. Germline values: CDR1 SGHNT, CDR2 YENEEA. The CDR3 has 13 amino acids. Trimming took off 3 bases at V and 4 bases at J, with 6 bases between the two ends. Supplemented by reference TRBV11-3 and TRBJ2-2, the full variable domain reads EAGVVQSPRYKIIEKKQPVAFWCNPISGHNTLYWYLQNLGQGPELLIRYENEEAVDDSQLPKDRFSAERLKGVDSTLKIQPAELGDSAVYLCASSLETTGELFFGEGSRLTVL.

This clone occurred once. V gene TRBV19 combines with J gene TRBJ2-2; D possibly corresponds to TRBD2 (6 bases). Germline CDR1 LNHDA, CDR2 SQIVND (reference sequence). Trimming pared 1 base from V and 3 bases from J, leaving 12 bases between. The CDR3 has 16 amino acids. The CDR3 DNA follows: TGTGCCAGTAGTATAGGACTAGTGTTAGACACCGGGGAGCTGTTTTTT. The encoded protein is CASSIGLVLDTGELFF.

This clone was seen at least ten times. The chain is built from TRBV15 and TRBJ2-5; TRBD2 is a possible D gene (6 bases). The CDR3 has 14 residues. Trimming removed 4 bases from V and 5 bases from J, with 14 bases in between. The germline V gene encodes CDR1 LNHNV and CDR2 YYDKDF (reference sequence). Here the CDR3 reads CATSIGWGVETQYF. The CDR3 region has the DNA TGTGCCACCAGCATTGGGTGGGGGGTCGAGACCCAGTACTTC.

The chain is built from TRBV11-2 and TRBJ2-1; tentatively, D is TRBD1 (5 bases). V lost 3 bases and J 6 bases, leaving 9 bases between the germline ends. This CDR3 spans 13 amino acids. Germline lookup yields CDR1 SGHAT and CDR2 FQNNGV. CDR3 loop: CASSFQGFNEQFF. The CDR3 DNA follows: TGTGCCAGCAGCTTTCAGGGATTCAATGAGCAGTTCTTC. The full variable domain, completed using reference TRBV11-2 and TRBJ2-1, is EAGVAQSPRYKIIEKRQSVAFWCNPISGHATLYWYQQILGQGPKLLIQFQNNGVVDDSQLPKDRFSAERLKGVDSTLKIQPAKLEDSAVYLCASSFQGFNEQFFGPGTRLTVL.

The J gene is TRBJ1-4, the V gene TRBV18; 11 nucleotides line up with TRBD1. The CDR3 runs 14 residues. Germline CDR1 is KGHSH and CDR2 is LQKENI. Trimming took 5 bases from V and 7 from J; bases not matched to a gene: 3. CDR3 in DNA: TGTGCCAGCTCAGAGGACAGGGGGCTTGAAAAACTGTTTTTT. Its protein product is CASSEDRGLEKLFF.

The V gene is TRBV27, the J gene TRBJ1-1, with D possibly TRBD1 on 6 matching bases. This CDR3 is 17 amino acids long. The germline V gene encodes CDR1 MNHEY and CDR2 SMNVEV (reference sequence). Trimming removed 5 bases from V and 0 bases from J, with 19 bases in between. This chain's CDR3 is CASSRTGTILVNTEAFF. Written as DNA, the CDR3 is TGTGCCAGCAGTCGAACCGGGACAATCTTAGTGAACACTGAAGCTTTCTTT.

This chain connects TRBV6-6 to TRBJ2-6; a possible D gene is TRBD1 (6 bases). Germline V CDR1 and CDR2: MNHNY, SVGAGI (reference sequence). The CDR3 has 15 residues. V was trimmed by 10 bases and J by 2 bases, leaving 15 bases between them. DNA for the CDR3: TGTGCCACCCTAGCAGGGGACACTGGGGCCAACGTCCTGACTTTC. Amino acid sequence: CATLAGDTGANVLTF.

Only a few counts were recorded for this clone. The chain combines TRBV9 with TRBJ1-2; TRBD1 might be the D (5 bases). The germline V gene has CDR1 SGDLS and CDR2 YYNGEE. The V and J ends lost 8 bases and 5 bases respectively, with 13 bases between them. The CDR3 runs to 12 residues. CDR3 region: CASGSQGYGYTF. The CDR3, as DNA: TGTGCCAGTGGATCCCAGGGATATGGCTACACCTTC.

This chain links TRBV15 with TRBJ2-1; 11 positions agree with TRBD2. J lost 10 bases, V lost 0 bases, and 8 bases had no gene match. Germline-derived CDR1 and CDR2 are LNHNV and YYDKDF (reference sequence). The CDR3 sequence is 16 residues long. CDR3 residues: CATSRDSGGAPGEQFF. CDR3 nucleotides: TGTGCCACCAGCAGAGATAGCGGGGGGGCCCCCGGGGAGCAGTTCTTC.

The V gene is TRBV7-9, the J gene TRBJ2-5; weak D call: TRBD2 (6 bases). The CDR3 is made up of 14 amino acids. Germline V CDR1 and CDR2: SEHNR, FQNEAQ (reference sequence). V dropped 7 bases and J dropped 5 bases, with 17 bases sitting between them. CDR3 in amino acids: CASTGRGGIETQYF. The CDR3 nucleotides read TGTGCCAGCACCGGGCGGGGCGGGATTGAGACCCAGTACTTC.

The chain has TRBV5-1 and TRBJ1-1; no reliable D call. The CDR3 length is 18 residues. The V gene's germline CDR1 is SGHRS and CDR2 YFSETQ. V was clipped by 5 bases and J by 1 base, with 24 bases between them. The CDR3 is CASRIRSPFNRQNTEAFF. CDR3 in DNA: TGCGCCAGCAGAATTCGATCTCCCTTTAACAGACAGAACACTGAAGCTTTCTTT.

V and J are TRBV11-2 and TRBJ2-7, with 10 bases identical to TRBD1. With 1 base clipped from V and 4 bases from J, the junction kept 7 bases outside the gene matches. CDR3 length: 16 amino acids. Germline loops: CDR1 SGHAT, CDR2 FQNNGV. Here the CDR3 DNA reads TGTGCCAGCAGCTTAGGGGACAGGGGATCTTTGTACGAGCAGTACTTC. As protein: CASSLGDRGSLYEQYF.